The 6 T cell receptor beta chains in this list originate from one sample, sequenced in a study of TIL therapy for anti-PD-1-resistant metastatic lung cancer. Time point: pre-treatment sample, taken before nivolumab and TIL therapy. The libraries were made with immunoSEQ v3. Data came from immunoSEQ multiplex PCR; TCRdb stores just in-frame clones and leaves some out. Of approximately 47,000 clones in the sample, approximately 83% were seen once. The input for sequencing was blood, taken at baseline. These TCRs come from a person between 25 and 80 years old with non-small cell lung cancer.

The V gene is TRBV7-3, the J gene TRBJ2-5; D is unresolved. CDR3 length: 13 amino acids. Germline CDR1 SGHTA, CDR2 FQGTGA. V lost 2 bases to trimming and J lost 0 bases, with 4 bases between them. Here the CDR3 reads CASSLSHQETQYF. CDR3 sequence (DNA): TGTGCCAGCAGCTTATCGCACCAAGAGACCCAGTACTTC.

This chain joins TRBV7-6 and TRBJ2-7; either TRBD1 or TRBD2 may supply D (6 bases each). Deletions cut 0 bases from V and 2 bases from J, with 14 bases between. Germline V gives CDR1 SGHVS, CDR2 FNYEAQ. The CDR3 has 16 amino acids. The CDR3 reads CASSLAVGGTPYEQYF. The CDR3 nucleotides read TGTGCCAGCAGCTTAGCGGTAGGGGGGACTCCCTACGAGCAGTACTTC. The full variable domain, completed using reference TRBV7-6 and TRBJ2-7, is GAGVSQSPRYKVTKRGQDVALRCDPISGHVSLYWYRQALGQGPEFLTYFNYEAQQDKSGLPNDRFSAERPEGSISTLTIQRTEQRDSAMYRCASSLAVGGTPYEQYFGPGTRLTVT.

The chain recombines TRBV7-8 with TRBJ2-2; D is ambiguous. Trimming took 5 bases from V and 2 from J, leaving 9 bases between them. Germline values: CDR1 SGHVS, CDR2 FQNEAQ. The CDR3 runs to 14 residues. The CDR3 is CASSLSENTGELFF. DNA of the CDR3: TGTGCCAGCAGCCTCTCGGAAAACACCGGGGAGCTGTTTTTT. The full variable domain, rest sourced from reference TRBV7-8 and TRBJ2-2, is GAGVSQSPRYKVAKRGQDVALRCDPISGHVSLFWYQQALGQGPEFLTYFQNEAQLDKSGLPSDRFFAERPEGSVSTLKIQRTQQEDSAVYLCASSLSENTGELFFGEGSRLTVL.

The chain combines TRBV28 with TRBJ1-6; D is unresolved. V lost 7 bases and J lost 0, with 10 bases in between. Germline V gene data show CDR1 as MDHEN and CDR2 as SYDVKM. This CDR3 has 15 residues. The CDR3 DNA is TGTGCCAGCACTTGGTTTAGCTCCTATAATTCACCCCTCCACTTT. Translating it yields CASTWFSSYNSPLHF.

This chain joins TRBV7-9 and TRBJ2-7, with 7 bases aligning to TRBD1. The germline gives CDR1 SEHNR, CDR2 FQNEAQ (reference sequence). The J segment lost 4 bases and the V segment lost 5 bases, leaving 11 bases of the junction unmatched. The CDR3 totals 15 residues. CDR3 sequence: CASSLLPRDSYEQYF. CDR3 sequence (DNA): TGTGCCAGCAGCCTGCTACCAAGGGACAGTTACGAGCAGTACTTC. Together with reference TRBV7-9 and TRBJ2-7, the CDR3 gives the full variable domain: DTGVSQNPRHKITKRGQNVTFRCDPISEHNRLYWYRQTLGQGPEFLTYFQNEAQLEKSRLLSDRFSAERPKGSFSTLEIQRTEQGDSAMYLCASSLLPRDSYEQYFGPGTRLTVT.

The CDR3: CASSPRDAGRGYTF. CDR3 nucleotides: TGTGCCAGCAGCCCCAGGGACGCTGGCCGGGGCTACACCTTC. The rearrangement uses TRBV7-2 and TRBJ1-2; D might be TRBD1 (5 bases). CDR1 is SGHTA and CDR2 is FQGNSA in the germline V gene. V lost 5 bases and J 8 bases, leaving 18 bases between the germline ends. The CDR3 is 14 residues long.